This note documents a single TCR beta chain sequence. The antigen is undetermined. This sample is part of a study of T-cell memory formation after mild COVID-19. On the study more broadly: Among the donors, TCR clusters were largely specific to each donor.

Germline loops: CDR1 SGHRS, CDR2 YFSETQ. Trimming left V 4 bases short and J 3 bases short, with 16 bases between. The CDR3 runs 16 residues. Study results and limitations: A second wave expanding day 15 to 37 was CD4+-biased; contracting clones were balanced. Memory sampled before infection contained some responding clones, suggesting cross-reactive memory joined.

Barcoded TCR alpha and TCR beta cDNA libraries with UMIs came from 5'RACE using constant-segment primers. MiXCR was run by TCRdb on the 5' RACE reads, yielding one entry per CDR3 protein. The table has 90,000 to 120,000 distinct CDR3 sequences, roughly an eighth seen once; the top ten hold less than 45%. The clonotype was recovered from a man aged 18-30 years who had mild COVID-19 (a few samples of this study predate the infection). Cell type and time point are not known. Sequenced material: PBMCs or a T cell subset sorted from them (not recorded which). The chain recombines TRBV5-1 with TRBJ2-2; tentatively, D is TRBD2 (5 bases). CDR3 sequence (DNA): TGCGCCAGCAGCGACGCGGGCAGGATCTACACCGGGGAGCTGTTTTTT. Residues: CASSDAGRIYTGELFF.